These T cell receptor beta chains were read from a single sample in a study of regulatory T cells. Data came from immunoSEQ multiplex PCR; TCRdb stores just in-frame clones and leaves some out. This sample has roughly 15,000 clones, with more than 85% found just once. The sample was CD8+ T cells sorted from blood. These receptors came from a person aged 18-35 years with CD3G deficiency. The CDR3 runs from the conserved cysteine through the conserved F or W. D genes are given only for firm matches. Where a row states a size, it is once, few, many or the class of an expanded clone; other rows omit it.

size: few; J: TRBJ2-2; V: TRBV27; D: NA; CDR3: CASSWSKGYDTGELFF; DNA: TGTGCCAGCAGTTGGTCCAAGGGATATGACACCGGGGAGCTGTTTTTT
size: NA; J: TRBJ2-1; V: TRBV7-9; D: NA; CDR3: CASSWGLRGLNEQFF; DNA: TGTGCCAGCAGCTGGGGACTGCGGGGCCTCAATGAGCAGTTCTTC
size: NA; J: TRBJ1-1; V: TRBV6-6; D: TRBD1; CDR3: CASSPQGGDTEAFF; DNA: TGTGCCAGCAGTCCGCAGGGGGGTGACACTGAAGCTTTCTTT
size: NA; J: TRBJ2-7; V: TRBV19; D: TRBD1; CDR3: CASSITGQGYEQYF; DNA: TGTGCCAGTAGTATAACGGGACAGGGCTACGAGCAGTACTTC
size: NA; J: TRBJ2-5; V: TRBV5-1; D: TRBD2; CDR3: CASSLTTSGVETQYF; DNA: TGCGCCAGCAGCCTGACGACTAGCGGGGTAGAGACCCAGTACTTC
size: NA; J: TRBJ1-5; V: TRBV9; D: NA; CDR3: CASSVGGTGPQHF; DNA: TGTGCCAGCAGCGTAGGGGGGACGGGGCCCCAGCATTTT
size: NA; J: TRBJ2-4; V: TRBV9; D: NA; CDR3: CASSVGGGIQYF; DNA: TGTGCCAGCAGCGTAGGAGGGGGCATTCAGTACTTC
size: NA; J: TRBJ2-1; V: TRBV7-9; D: NA; CDR3: CASSFGSQPLNEQFF; DNA: TGTGCCAGCAGCTTCGGCAGCCAACCCCTCAATGAGCAGTTCTTC
size: NA; J: TRBJ2-7; V: TRBV5-6; D: TRBD2; CDR3: CASSPQLASGITYEQYF; DNA: TGTGCCAGCAGCCCTCAATTAGCTAGCGGGATCACCTACGAGCAGTACTTC
size: NA; J: TRBJ2-7; V: TRBV6-1; D: NA; CDR3: CASNVASLYEQYF; DNA: TGTGCCAGCAATGTGGCCAGCCTCTACGAGCAGTACTTC
size: NA; J: TRBJ2-7; V: TRBV15; D: NA; CDR3: CATSRDRGGGKNGEQYF; DNA: TGTGCCACCAGCAGAGATCGAGGAGGCGGGAAGAATGGCGAGCAGTACTTC
size: NA; J: TRBJ2-1; V: TRBV9; D: NA; CDR3: CASSVGSTDEQFF; DNA: TGTGCCAGCAGCGTAGGGAGCACTGATGAGCAGTTCTTC
size: NA; J: TRBJ1-5; V: TRBV7-9; D: NA; CDR3: CASSLAEDQPQHF; DNA: TGTGCCAGCAGCTTAGCGGAGGATCAGCCCCAGCATTTT
size: NA; J: TRBJ2-1; V: TRBV6-1; D: NA; CDR3: CASSEFRGNEQFF; DNA: TGTGCCAGCAGTGAATTCCGGGGCAATGAGCAGTTCTTC
size: NA; J: TRBJ1-2; V: TRBV5-6; D: NA; CDR3: CASSSQPDSYYGYTF; DNA: TGTGCCAGCAGCTCCCAACCGGACAGCTACTATGGCTACACCTTC
size: NA; J: TRBJ1-6; V: TRBV13; D: NA; CDR3: CASSLTGGSPLHF; DNA: TGTGCCAGCAGCTTAACGGGGGGTTCACCCCTCCACTTT
size: NA; J: TRBJ1-1; V: TRBV7-9; D: NA; CDR3: CASSLGGRPAFF; DNA: TGTGCCAGCAGCTTAGGGGGGAGGCCAGCTTTCTTT